This T cell receptor beta chain was sequenced in a study of cytomegalovirus exposure and HLA in healthy donors (dated by TCRdb to about 2017). In the study overall: An earlier analysis of roughly 570 of the donors reported 276 Gb of sequence data and about 120 million unique TCR beta sequences obtained from around 170 million T cells. An early release covering roughly 580 HLA-typed donors comprised roughly 300 gigabases of sequencing data and 65 million to 100 million unique TCR sequences. Of the 300 to 500 genotyped donors, less than 90% were placed in the genetic ancestry cluster associated with self-reported Caucasian donors. The study was designed to test whether signatures of past pathogen exposure could be identified by cataloging public T cell receptors. The T cell repertoires of around 670 subjects were profiled by immunosequencing and related to cytomegalovirus serostatus. Along with the roughly 700-subject first cohort, a separate validation cohort of over a hundred different subjects was used. High-throughput TCR immunosequencing, statistical association of individual TCRs with disease status, and machine learning were combined to predict cytomegalovirus infection status. A later analysis re-examined previously published TCR beta repertoires from more than 650 donors and added high-resolution HLA genotyping to investigate patterns of TCR occurrence. Rather than using new phenotypic data, the later analysis identified candidate immune exposures from TCR beta sequences and from how often those sequences occurred across donors. In an earlier analysis of 587 of the donors, high-throughput TCR beta sequencing was used to judge whether each TCR beta V gene segment behaved as functional or pseudogenic. Alongside the repertoire data, information on donor age, sex, ethnicity and CMV serostatus was compiled. Genome-wide SNP genotypes for about 60% of the 666 donors were used in a later genetic analysis, which treated that subset as a discovery cohort. Every discovery cohort repertoire had been produced on one sequencing platform. HLA typing included class I and class II loci at four-digit resolution. The number of typed donors differed by locus: roughly 620-640 for A, B, C, DRB1 and DQB1; approximately 520 for DQA1; roughly 600 for DPA1; and about 450 for DPB1. Roughly 5 DR-DQ haplotypes were handled as single units for association and clustering because linkage in the cohort was strong. Among some 400 genotyped donors of the cohort, an average of about 240,000 unique TCR beta nucleotide sequences were sequenced per donor, roughly 18% of them non-productive.

The cohort consisted of 600 to 750 healthy bone marrow donors. At the time of sampling, all cohort members were nominally healthy, though unrecorded immune exposures were likely present. The donor tested CMV seropositive, placing the donor among the 290 or so seropositive members of the cohort. Each donor provided a peripheral blood sample, and peripheral blood mononuclear cells were used for TCR beta sequencing. The Qiagen DNeasy Blood Extraction Kit was used to extract genomic DNA from the blood cell samples. The protocol used for the library was the immunoSEQ multiplex PCR assay. For the multiplex PCR, a mixture combining 60 forward primers for TCR Vbeta segments and 13 reverse primers for TCR Jbeta segments was used. The CDR3 region of rearranged TCR beta genes was amplified from genomic DNA with a multiplex PCR assay. The Illumina HiSeq System was used to sequence the amplified TCR beta libraries as 87-base-pair reads. Under the source paper's analysis protocol: In a later analysis, roughly 80 million unique TCR beta chains were counted across the 500 to 850 repertoires, and around 11 million of these chains were shared by at least two donors. Raw reads were error-corrected and collapsed into unique sequences by a nearest-neighbor algorithm in which closely related sequences were merged to remove PCR and sequencing errors. Alignment of CDR3 sequences to IMGT reference sequences was used to assign V, D and J gene segments. Each retained sequence needed at least a six-nucleotide match to both a V gene segment and a J gene segment. Rearrangements were called productive when the CDR3 lacked stop codons and stayed in frame with V and J; all others were non-productive. Following IMGT convention, CDR3 was defined as the stretch from the second conserved V-encoded cysteine up to the conserved J-encoded phenylalanine. Sequences without an unambiguous match to a single V gene segment were excluded from the earlier analysis of about 600 of the donors. In an earlier analysis of 587 of the donors, a V segment was called functional when productive rearrangements were above 56.7%, and segregating when the standard deviation between donors exceeded 5%. A statistical classification framework was developed to diagnose cytomegalovirus status using the catalog of TCR beta chain sequences. In a later analysis, V and J genes were assigned by comparing TCR nucleotide sequences against IMGT/GENE-DB human TR gene sequences. In a later analysis, CDR3 sequences and most-parsimonious VDJ recombination scenarios were assigned using the TCRdist pipeline. In a later analysis, every TCR beta chain was defined by the combination of its CDR3 amino acid sequence and its V-gene family, and reads without a unique V-gene family were dropped. In a later analysis, several hundred highly shared, low-generation-probability nucleotide sequences were removed to address suspected cross-contamination and a sequencing artifact. In a later analysis, a clonal expansion index for each public chain was calculated from normalized within-repertoire ranks of inferred template counts. In a later analysis, generation probabilities were computed using a VDJ recombination model fitted to out-of-frame rearrangements, and the results were checked against IGoR. In a later analysis, TCR-TCR, TCR-HLA and TCR-CMV co-occurrence was scored with hypergeometric tests, and a repertoire-size bias correction was applied to TCR pairs. To estimate false discovery rates, a later analysis permuted the HLA or CMV assignments 20 times. In a later analysis, co-occurring TCRs were grouped using DBSCAN, and TCRdist sequence similarity was added for clustering within HLA-allele-positive subsets. Repertoires with fewer than 30,000 or more than 120,000 public chains were left out of co-occurrence clustering, as were five repertoires with anomalous nucleotide sharing. The clones in this table, taken by TCRdb from immuneACCESS, are in-frame only. Not every clone is retained; where verified, under half of the shortfall comes from an unresolved V gene, and the cause of the rest is unknown. Clonal size and the V and J genes are those of that table, whereas D and trimming came from the DNA. This sample has over 80,000 clones in its table, and about four fifths of those were observed once. The ten largest clonotypes hold about 5.5% of the sample.

Study-level results and caveats: Because counts were too low, about 15 rarely observed V segments, including chromosome 9 orphons, were left out of the earlier analysis of 587 of the donors. For the cohort, immune exposure information was limited to CMV serostatus. In a later analysis, several top co-occurrence clusters were reported to appear linked to parvovirus B19, influenza, CMV and Epstein-Barr virus. A cluster of highly shared sequence variants was judged likely to be a technical artifact of the sequencing pipeline. Linkage disequilibrium might explain the correlated functional status among segregating V segments, but an unknown experimental factor could not be ruled out. A further reported finding was that TCR beta sequences accurately predicted the HLA-A and HLA-B alleles for most subjects in the first cohort. In a later analysis, about 17,000 TCR beta sequences were associated with specific HLA alleles at a false discovery rate of 0.05. When HLA alleles, especially DR and DQ, strongly co-occurred, TCR associations were difficult to assign to individual alleles. The authors suggested that the approach could potentially be generalized to other disease states and immunological phenotypes. Some IMGT-functional V segments, including TRBV6-2 and TRBV6-3, could not be told apart with the 87-base-pair reads, so those segments were excluded. In a later analysis, TCR association rates were found to vary across HLA loci, with the most associated TCRs seen for DRB1 alleles and the fewest for HLA-C alleles. The classifier was reported to diagnose cytomegalovirus status with high specificity and sensitivity in both the original cohort and the validation cohort. In vitro tests confirmed that three of the cytomegalovirus-associated TCR beta chains recognize cytomegalovirus antigens. Across donors, most TCR sequences were observed very rarely, whereas some public TCRs were present in many individuals. Compared with the approximately 670-donor mean, donors in an Asian-associated ancestry cluster had fewer N-insertions in productive TCRs, according to a later genetic analysis. In the study, 164 TCR beta chains were listed as associated with cytomegalovirus. According to a later analysis, most CMV-associated TCR beta chains appeared to be HLA-restricted, and the HLA associations seemed to be driven largely by CMV exposure. In this cohort, only TCR beta chains were sequenced, and detectable features were limited by the absence of alpha or paired-chain data. Broadly in line with IMGT annotations, most TCR beta V segments showed up in productive rearrangements about 90% or about 30% of the time in an earlier analysis of approximately 640 of the donors. Presence/absence analyses assumed roughly uniform sequencing depth across donors, an assumption that may not hold. A later analysis found that HLA-associated TCR beta chains were more clonally expanded and had lower generation probabilities than equally common non-associated chains. Because HLA typing was missing for some donors at each locus, association tests included only the typed subset. An association between a missense DCLRE1C variant and V-gene and J-gene trimming of TCR beta chains was found in a later genetic analysis and replicated in an independent cohort.

The CDR3 starts with the cysteine, ends with the phenylalanine, and has 13 residues. The CDR3 DNA has 39 bases and is translated from base 1. Taken from the germline V gene, the CDR1 and CDR2 loops are MNHEY and SVGAGI. The junction carries 12 bases between V and J, which are trimmed by 6 bases and 9 bases respectively. As regards this clone: Its antigen is not yet known. No much larger clonotype is one base removed from it; base qualities were not supplied.

The receptor comes from a middle-aged man in good health and CMV-seropositive. This chain is built from TRBV6-5 and TRBJ1-6, with no reliable assignment of the D segment. Sequenced input: PBMCs. The sequenced DNA is TGTGCCAGCAGACCGGGTCAGCTTTCACCCCTCCACTTT. This sequence encodes CASRPGQLSPLHF.